Listed below are T cell receptor beta chains from one sample, sequenced in a study of response to subunit inactivated influenza vaccine. TCRdb ran MiXCR on the RT-PCR reads and lists one entry per CDR3 protein. The table includes roughly 160,000 distinct CDR3 sequences, approximately 11% detected once. The sequences come from CD8+ T cells sorted from PBMCs, collected about 23 months after vaccination. These receptors were taken from a man aged 50 to 69 who received an inactivated influenza vaccine. Both conserved end residues are trimmed from each CDR3. A D gene is named only where the DNA matches it firmly.

v_call,j_call,d_call,cdr3_aa
TRBV5-6,TRBJ2-3,.,ASSLAGYTDTQY
TRBV13,TRBJ2-5,.,ASSLKQGKGETQY
TRBV6-2/TRBV6-3,TRBJ2-2,TRBD1,ASSRPGQSPNTGELF
TRBV7-8,TRBJ1-2,.,ASSPDIGYGYT
TRBV4-3,TRBJ2-2,.,ASSQSSGTVTGELF
TRBV12-3/TRBV12-4,TRBJ1-1,TRBD1,ASSSTGTGARTEAF
TRBV3-1,TRBJ2-5,TRBD2,ASSQDRGLAGDRETQY
TRBV4-3,TRBJ2-7,TRBD1,ASSQDRGTGEEQY
TRBV13,TRBJ2-5,.,ASSERGARETQY
TRBV2,TRBJ2-1,TRBD2,ASSHPGLAGAVLPGGNEQF
TRBV4-3,TRBJ1-6,.,ASSQDPDSGVDNSPLH